What follows is one TCR beta chain and its context. From germline, CDR1 is KGHSH and CDR2 LQKENI. The CDR3 is 13 amino acids. The germline V and J ends were trimmed by 6 bases and 3 bases, with 11 bases remaining between them. This entry comes from a study of beta chain features in type 1 diabetes. Investigators reverse transcribed all isolated RNA, so they sequenced expressed TCRB transcripts. The assay was immunoSEQ multiplex PCR, and TCRdb's table has in-frame clones only and misses some. The sample records hundreds of thousands of clones, more than 9.5% being singletons. Based on CD45RO/CCR7/CD25/CD127/CD95/CD27, CD4+ regulatory, stem cell-like memory, naive and central memory cells were sorted.

The receptor was isolated from a woman in her thirties in good health. The chain links TRBV18 to TRBJ1-1; D remains unclear. The specimen sequenced was naive CD4+ T cells from blood. CDR3 sequence (DNA): TGTGCCAGCTCGACTGGAGGTGACACTGAAGCTTTCTTT. Amino acids: CASSTGGDTEAFF.